One and the same sample provided the 24 T cell receptor beta chains below, sequenced in a study of spatial heterogeneity in lung cancer. Time point indicated: sample taken at primary tumor resection. Unsorted whole RNA from tumor, nontumor lung or frozen PBMC underwent sequencing. A single record per CDR3 protein comes from TCRdb applying MiXCR to the 5' RACE reads. This sample has about 30,000 distinct CDR3 sequences; 7.5% to 9.5% occur once, and the top ten carry roughly 40%. The sample here was PBMCs, taken at surgery. The receptors here all came from a female donor with early-stage non-small cell lung cancer.

This clonotype appeared many times. The genes are TRBV7-2 and TRBJ1-4, with 10 positions matching TRBD1. J lost 8 bases, V lost 3 bases, and 3 bases had no gene match. CDR3 size: 14 residues. CDR1 is SGHTA and CDR2 is FQGNSA in the germline V gene. The CDR3 nucleotides are TGTGCCAGCAGCTTTGGACAGGGGGGCGAAAAACTGTTTTTT. Protein: CASSFGQGGEKLFF.

CDR3 sequence reads: CASRRSGSSYNEQFF. CDR3 nucleotide sequence: TGTGCCAGCAGAAGGAGCGGGAGCTCCTACAATGAGCAGTTCTTC. The V gene is TRBV2, the J gene TRBJ2-1, with TRBD2 identical over 8 bases. V dropped 6 bases and J dropped 0; count of bases not matched to a gene: 4. The CDR3 totals 15 residues. The germline V gene has CDR1 SNHLY and CDR2 FYNNEI.

V gene TRBV6-5 combines with J gene TRBJ2-6; D gene uncertain. V lost 2 bases to trimming and J lost 2 bases, with 4 bases between them. Germline V gene sequence: CDR1 MNHEY, CDR2 SVGAGI. The CDR3 spans 14 residues. CDR3 region: CASSYVAGANVLTF. CDR3 nucleotides: TGTGCCAGCAGTTACGTTGCTGGGGCCAACGTCCTGACTTTC.

This clonotype was counted at least ten times. The rearrangement joins TRBV6-2 or TRBV6-3 to TRBJ2-1, with D possibly being TRBD2 (6 bases). CDR1 and CDR2 from the germline V gene are MNHEY and SVGEGT. The ends were cut back, 6 bases at V and 9 bases at J, with 21 bases in the middle. The CDR3 runs 15 residues. For the CDR3, the DNA is TGTGCCAGCAGCCACGGGCGGGGTATGGGCAGTGAGCAGTTCTTC. Protein product: CASSHGRGMGSEQFF.

This clonotype came up many times. The chain couples TRBV28 to TRBJ1-6, with TRBD1 as a possible D gene (5 bases). V lost 6 bases and J 14 bases, leaving 20 bases between the germline ends. This CDR3 comprises 14 residues. Germline V gene sequence: CDR1 MDHEN, CDR2 SYDVKM. CDR3 DNA: TGTGCCAGCAGCCTATTGGGGGGGTTAAAGGCCCTCCACTTT. It yields the protein CASSLLGGLKALHF. Supplemented by reference TRBV28 and TRBJ1-6, the full variable domain reads DVKVTQSSRYLVKRTGEKVFLECVQDMDHENMFWYRQDPGLGLRLIYFSYDVKMKEKGDIPEGYSVSREKKERFSLILESASTNQTSMYLCASSLLGGLKALHFGNGTRLTVT.

In this sample, this clonotype turned up many times. The rearrangement uses TRBV7-3 and TRBJ1-6; 7 nucleotides line up with TRBD1. Germline CDR1 SGHTA, CDR2 FQGTGA. V shed 5 bases, J shed 8 bases, and the junction held 9 bases outside the gene matches. The CDR3 is 15 residues long. CDR3 sequence (DNA): TGTGCCAGCAGCATGACAGGGTTCGGAGATTCACCCCTCCACTTT. Protein product: CASSMTGFGDSPLHF.

This clonotype was counted many times. CDR3 sequence reads: CASSWGSVTGELFF. CDR3 sequence (DNA): TGTGCCAGCAGTTGGGGGTCGGTCACCGGGGAGCTGTTTTTT. V is TRBV6-5 and J is TRBJ2-2, with D tentatively TRBD1 or TRBD2 (5 bases each). Germline V gene lookup returns CDR1 MNHEY and CDR2 SVGAGI. The ends were cut back, 4 bases at V and 4 bases at J, with 10 bases in the middle. The CDR3 is made up of 14 amino acids.

The table lists this clonotype with many counts. The chain combines TRBV7-2 with TRBJ2-2; maybe TRBD1 (5 bases). CDR3 length equals 15 residues. CDR1 and CDR2 (germline): SGHTA, FQGNSA. Trimming stripped 9 bases from V and 2 bases from J, with 16 bases between. CDR3 nucleotides: TGTGCCAGTAGCCCTCAGGGCGTTAACACCGGGGAGCTGTTTTTT. It encodes CASSPQGVNTGELFF.

This clonotype was recorded a few times. The chain uses TRBV20-1 and TRBJ1-5, with D hard to call. Germline V gene lookup returns CDR1 DFQATT and CDR2 SNEGSKA (reference sequence). CDR3 length: 12 amino acids. Trimming shortened V by 3 bases and J by 5 bases, and 8 bases separated the two germline ends. The CDR3 loop reads CSARRAHQPQHF. The CDR3 nucleotides are TGCAGTGCTAGGCGGGCGCATCAGCCCCAGCATTTT.

This rearrangement joins TRBV9 to TRBJ1-2; no clear D gene. The CDR3 has 16 amino acids. Germline V gives CDR1 SGDLS, CDR2 YYNGEE. The V end was cut by 1 base, the J end by 4 bases, with 17 bases between. The CDR3 is CASSVSALGGPYGYTF. DNA for the CDR3: TGTGCCAGCAGCGTAAGTGCCCTTGGCGGCCCCTATGGCTACACCTTC. Full variable domain (remainder filled in from reference TRBV9 and TRBJ1-2): DSGVTQTPKHLITATGQRVTLRCSPRSGDLSVYWYQQSLDQGLQFLIQYYNGEERAKGNILERFSAQQFPDLHSELNLSSLELGDSALYFCASSVSALGGPYGYTFGSGTRLTVV.

This clonotype came up many times. The rearrangement uses TRBV20-1 and TRBJ2-1, with 9 bases that match TRBD1. This CDR3 is built from 16 residues. V lost 2 bases and J lost 0; bases outside the gene matches: 5. Germline CDR1 is DFQATT and CDR2 is SNEGSKA (reference sequence). CDR3 amino acids: CSARKGTGSSYNEQFF. The CDR3 bases are TGCAGTGCTAGAAAAGGGACAGGGAGCTCCTACAATGAGCAGTTCTTC.

This clonotype occurred many times. The chain has TRBV7-2 and TRBJ1-2; 9 bases agree with TRBD1. The CDR3 extends over 15 amino acids. Germline CDR1 SGHTA, CDR2 FQGNSA. Unmatched junction bases numbered 7, after V lost 4 bases and J lost 4 bases. For the CDR3, the DNA is TGTGCCAGCAGCTCAGCCGGGACAGGGATCTATGGCTACACCTTC. Protein: CASSSAGTGIYGYTF. Filled out from reference TRBV7-2 and TRBJ1-2, the complete variable domain reads GAGVSQSPSNKVTEKGKDVELRCDPISGHTALYWYRQSLGQGLEFLIYFQGNSAPDKSGLPSDRFSAERTGGSVSTLTIQRTQQEDSAVYLCASSSAGTGIYGYTFGSGTRLTVV.

This chain connects TRBV28 to TRBJ2-7; unclear D gene. The ends were cut back, 5 bases at V and 6 bases at J, with 8 bases in the middle. The CDR3 length is 11 residues. CDR1 and CDR2 from the germline V gene are MDHEN and SYDVKM. The CDR3 sequence: CASSLGIEQYF. For the CDR3, the DNA is TGTGCCAGCAGTCTGGGCATCGAGCAGTACTTC.

This clonotype was seen ten or more times. The chain is built from TRBV7-9 and TRBJ2-5, with 8 bases lining up with TRBD1. The J segment lost 5 bases and the V segment lost 5 bases, leaving 7 bases of the junction unmatched. CDR1 is SEHNR and CDR2 is FQNEAQ in the germline V gene (reference sequence). CDR3 length equals 14 residues. The CDR3 protein is CASSPRQGRETQYF. The DNA of the CDR3 is TGTGCCAGCAGCCCCCGACAGGGGAGGGAGACCCAGTACTTC.

This clonotype occurred many times. The chain has TRBV10-3 and TRBJ1-2; D is unclear. Germline V CDR1 and CDR2: ENHRY, SYGVKD. V lost 0 bases, J lost 2 bases, and 1 base lay in between. The CDR3 spans 12 residues. The CDR3 nucleotides read TGTGCCATCAGTGAGTCAAACTATGGCTACACCTTC. It codes for CAISESNYGYTF.

This clonotype occurred many times. The chain joins TRBV27 to TRBJ1-5, with 7 bases fitting TRBD1. V lost 5 bases, J lost 1 base, and 2 bases stayed unmatched. The germline V gene encodes CDR1 MNHEY and CDR2 SMNVEV (reference sequence). This CDR3 contains 14 residues. The CDR3 spells CASSRDSSNQPQHF. CDR3 DNA sequence: TGTGCCAGCAGTCGGGACAGCAGCAATCAGCCCCAGCATTTT.

This clonotype was observed a few times. The rearrangement joins TRBV28 to TRBJ2-7, with D perhaps assigned TRBD1 or TRBD2 (5 bases each). This CDR3 spans 15 amino acids. With 3 bases removed from V and 7 bases from J, the gap between germline ends came to 19 bases. CDR1 and CDR2 (germline): MDHEN, SYDVKM. In DNA form, the CDR3 reads TGTGCCAGCAGTTTGTATTGGAAGAATGGGGGAGAGCAGTACTTC. This translates into CASSLYWKNGGEQYF.

This clonotype has at least ten counts. The chain has TRBV20-1 and TRBJ2-7, with 9 bases that match TRBD2. The ends lost 5 bases at V and 1 base at J; junction bases unmatched: 12. CDR3 length: 16 residues. The germline CDR1 and CDR2 sequences are DFQATT and SNEGSKA (reference sequence). CDR3 amino acids: CSALEASGDQSYEQYF. The CDR3 bases are TGCAGTGCTCTTGAGGCTAGCGGGGATCAATCCTACGAGCAGTACTTC.

This clonotype was counted between two and nine times. This chain connects TRBV2 to TRBJ1-4; no definite D call. V was pared by 6 bases and J by 5 bases, with 13 bases between. Germline V lookup: CDR1 SNHLY, CDR2 FYNNEI. This CDR3 is built from 14 residues. CDR3: CASSFGRRNEKLFF. For the CDR3, the DNA is TGTGCCAGCAGCTTCGGACGGAGAAATGAAAAACTGTTTTTT.

V and J are TRBV9 and TRBJ1-1, with D possibly matching TRBD1 (5 bases). CDR3 length: 16 residues. V lost 0 bases and J lost 5, with 17 bases in between. The V gene's germline CDR1 is SGDLS and CDR2 YYNGEE. CDR3 protein: CASSVGVQVGDTEAFF. The CDR3 DNA follows: TGTGCCAGCAGCGTAGGGGTACAGGTTGGGGATACTGAAGCTTTCTTT.

Only a few counts were recorded for this clonotype. The V and J genes are TRBV12-3 or TRBV12-4 and TRBJ2-1; 13 bases map to TRBD2. Losses at the gene ends were 7 bases for V and 8 bases for J; bases not matched to a gene: 14. The CDR3 extends over 17 amino acids. The CDR3 DNA reads as TGTGCCAGCACCCTTAGTCGGACTAGCGGGAGTATCTATGAGCAGTTCTTC. Protein product: CASTLSRTSGSIYEQFF.

The sample holds many counts of this clonotype. The chain combines TRBV29-1 with TRBJ1-4; D call uncertain. The CDR3 runs to 11 residues. V shed 5 bases and J shed 7 bases, with 8 bases lying between them. CDR1 and CDR2 from the germline V gene are SQVTM and ANQGSEA. CDR3 in DNA: TGCAGCGTTTACAGAGGTGAAAAACTGTTTTTT. This sequence encodes CSVYRGEKLFF.

This clonotype has at least ten counts. The chain employs TRBV9 and TRBJ2-2; D is unresolved. Trimming took off 4 bases at V and 0 bases at J, with 7 bases between the two ends. The CDR3 has 14 amino acids. In germline, CDR1 is SGDLS, CDR2 YYNGEE. The CDR3 DNA reads as TGTGCCAGCAGCCCCGGACCGAACACCGGGGAGCTGTTTTTT. Translation: CASSPGPNTGELFF.

This clonotype was observed at least ten times. The chain couples TRBV6-6 to TRBJ1-5; D not certain. V was trimmed by 4 bases and J by 0 bases, leaving 13 bases between them. This CDR3 is built from 16 residues. Germline CDR1 and CDR2: MNHNY and SVGAGI (reference sequence). CDR3 nucleotides: TGTGCCAGCAGTTCGGTCCTGGACCTTAGCAATCAGCCCCAGCATTTT. Translated, it gives CASSSVLDLSNQPQHF.